The present T cell receptor beta chain was sequenced within a study of T cell responses to AZD1222 COVID-19 vaccine. Study-level points and caveats: All repertoire sampling was performed exclusively after the peak T cell response.

The CDR3 runs to 15 residues. Germline trimming cut 2 bases from V and 6 bases from J; bases unmatched to any gene: 3. Germline lookup yields CDR1 ENHRY and CDR2 SYGVKD. Sequencing was performed with immunoSEQ multiplex PCR; in TCRdb, only in-frame clones are kept and a portion is missing. Among about 110,000 clones listed, roughly 92% were seen once. A remark on this clone: Its target is not known.

The genes are TRBV10-3 and TRBJ2-3, with 12 bases matching TRBD2. The sample here was peripheral blood, taken on day 0 of AZD1222 vaccination. The TCR was taken from an adult in good health. The CDR3 region has the DNA TGTGCCATCAGTGAGGCGGGGACTAGCGGGGATACGCAGTATTTT. Translating it yields CAISEAGTSGDTQYF.